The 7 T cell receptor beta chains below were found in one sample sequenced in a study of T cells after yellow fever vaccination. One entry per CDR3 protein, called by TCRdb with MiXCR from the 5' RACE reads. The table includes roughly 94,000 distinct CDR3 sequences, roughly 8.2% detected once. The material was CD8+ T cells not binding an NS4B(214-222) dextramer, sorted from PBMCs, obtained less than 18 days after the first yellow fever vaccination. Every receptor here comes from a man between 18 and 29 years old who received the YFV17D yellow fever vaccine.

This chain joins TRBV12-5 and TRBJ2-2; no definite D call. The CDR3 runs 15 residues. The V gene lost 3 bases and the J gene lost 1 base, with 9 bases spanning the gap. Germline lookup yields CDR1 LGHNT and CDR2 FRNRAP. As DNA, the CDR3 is TGTGCTAGTGGTTTCGTGGTGGAGAACACCGGGGAGCTGTTTTTT. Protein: CASGFVVENTGELFF.

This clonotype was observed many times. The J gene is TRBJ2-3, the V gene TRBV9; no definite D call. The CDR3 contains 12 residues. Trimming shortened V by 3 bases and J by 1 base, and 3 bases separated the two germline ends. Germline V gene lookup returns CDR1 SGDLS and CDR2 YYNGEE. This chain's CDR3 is CASSAGTDTQYF. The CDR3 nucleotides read TGTGCCAGCAGCGCCGGCACAGATACGCAGTATTTT.

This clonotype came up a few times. CDR3 sequence (DNA): TGTGCCAGCAGCCAAACTAGCGGGGGGTTCCAAGAGACCCAGTACTTC. Its protein product is CASSQTSGGFQETQYF. This sequence joins TRBV7-7 and TRBJ2-5; 12 bases fit TRBD2. This CDR3 is built from 16 residues. V trimming: 5 bases; J trimming: 1 base; junction bases outside the gene matches: 5. The V gene's germline CDR1 is SSHAT and CDR2 FNYEAQ (reference sequence).

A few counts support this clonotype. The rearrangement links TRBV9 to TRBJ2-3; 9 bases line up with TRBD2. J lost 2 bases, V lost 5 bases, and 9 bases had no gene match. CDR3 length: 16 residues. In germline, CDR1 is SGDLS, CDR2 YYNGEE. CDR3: CASSRGAGGYTDTQYF. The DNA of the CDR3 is TGTGCCAGCAGTCGAGGAGCGGGGGGCTACACAGATACGCAGTATTTT. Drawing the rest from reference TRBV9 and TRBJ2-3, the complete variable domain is DSGVTQTPKHLITATGQRVTLRCSPRSGDLSVYWYQQSLDQGLQFLIQYYNGEERAKGNILERFSAQQFPDLHSELNLSSLELGDSALYFCASSRGAGGYTDTQYFGPGTRLTVL.

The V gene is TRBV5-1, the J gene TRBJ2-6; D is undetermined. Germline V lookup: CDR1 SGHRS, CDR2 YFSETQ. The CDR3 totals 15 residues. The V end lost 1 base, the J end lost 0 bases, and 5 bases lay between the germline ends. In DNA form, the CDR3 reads TGCGCCAGCAGCTTGCCCGGCTCTGGGGCCAACGTCCTGACTTTC. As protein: CASSLPGSGANVLTF. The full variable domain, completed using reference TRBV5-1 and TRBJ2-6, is KAGVTQTPRYLIKTRGQQVTLSCSPISGHRSVSWYQQTPGQGLQFLFEYFSETQRNKGNFPGRFSGRQFSNSRSEMNVSTLELGDSALYLCASSLPGSGANVLTFGAGSRLTVL.

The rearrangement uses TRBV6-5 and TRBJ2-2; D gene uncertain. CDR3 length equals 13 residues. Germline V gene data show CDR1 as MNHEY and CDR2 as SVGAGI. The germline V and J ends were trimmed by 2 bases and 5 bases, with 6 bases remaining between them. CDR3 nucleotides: TGTGCCAGCAGTTACGCATTAACCGGGGAGCTGTTTTTT. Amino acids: CASSYALTGELFF.

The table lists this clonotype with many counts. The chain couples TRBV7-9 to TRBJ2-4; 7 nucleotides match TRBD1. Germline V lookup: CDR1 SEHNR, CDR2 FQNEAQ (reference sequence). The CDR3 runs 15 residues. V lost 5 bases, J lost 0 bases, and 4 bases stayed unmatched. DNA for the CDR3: TGTGCCAGCAGCCCCAGGACAGGAGCCAAAAACATTCAGTACTTC. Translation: CASSPRTGAKNIQYF.